The present TCR beta chain was sequenced within a study of blood T cell repertoires in COVID-19. At the level of the study: Both acute and convalescent COVID-19 samples were obtained from the United States, Italy and Spain. T cells, B-cell-depleted T cells, or PBMCs provided the cDNA or gDNA that served as material.

CDR1 and CDR2 (germline): SGHAT, FQNNGV. The length of the CDR3 is 10 residues. Trimming took off 8 bases at V and 4 bases at J, with 4 bases between the two ends. In the authors' methods: The authors estimated nucleated cell counts from reference gene primer amplification. Repertoires were generated with immunoSEQ multiplex PCR, while TCRdb's copy carries only in-frame clones and drops some. V and J calls and clone size are given by that table; D and trimming were obtained from the DNA. The sample holds approximately 77,000 clones, 70% to 90% seen once. This TCR came from a woman in her sixties with acute or convalescent COVID-19. Input material: peripheral blood. This chain links TRBV11-2 with TRBJ2-3, with D unclear. CDR3 nucleotides: TGTGCCAGCTCCGCAGATACGCAGTATTTT. Amino acid sequence: CASSADTQYF. Variable domain in full (rest from reference TRBV11-2 and TRBJ2-3): EAGVAQSPRYKIIEKRQSVAFWCNPISGHATLYWYQQILGQGPKLLIQFQNNGVVDDSQLPKDRFSAERLKGVDSTLKIQPAKLEDSAVYLCASSADTQYFGPGTRLTVL.